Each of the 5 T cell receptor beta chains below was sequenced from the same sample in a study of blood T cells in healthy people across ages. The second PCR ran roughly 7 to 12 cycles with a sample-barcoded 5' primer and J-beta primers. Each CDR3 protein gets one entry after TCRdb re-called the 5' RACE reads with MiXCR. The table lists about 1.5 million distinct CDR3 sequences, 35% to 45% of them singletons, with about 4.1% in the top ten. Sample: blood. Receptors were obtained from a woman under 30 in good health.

The CDR3 reads CSVRTLLNYGYTF. As DNA, the CDR3 is TGCAGCGTACGGACACTCCTTAACTATGGCTACACCTTC. The J gene is TRBJ1-2, the V gene TRBV29-1; TRBD1 is a possible D gene (5 bases). This CDR3 is 13 amino acids long. CDR1 and CDR2 (germline): SQVTM, ANQGSEA. V lost 6 bases, J lost 1 base, and 12 bases lay in between.

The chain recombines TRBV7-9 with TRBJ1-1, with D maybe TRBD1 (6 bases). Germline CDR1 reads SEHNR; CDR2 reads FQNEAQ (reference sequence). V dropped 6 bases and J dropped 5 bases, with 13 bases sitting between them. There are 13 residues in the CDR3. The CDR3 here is CASSDGQFTEAFF. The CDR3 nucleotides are TGTGCCAGCAGTGACGGACAGTTTACTGAAGCTTTCTTT.

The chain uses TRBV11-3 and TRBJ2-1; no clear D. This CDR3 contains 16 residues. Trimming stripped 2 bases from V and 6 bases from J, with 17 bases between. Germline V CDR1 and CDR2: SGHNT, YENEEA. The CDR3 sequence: CASSLKVPDSSNEQFF. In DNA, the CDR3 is TGTGCCAGCAGCTTAAAGGTTCCGGATAGCTCCAATGAGCAGTTCTTC. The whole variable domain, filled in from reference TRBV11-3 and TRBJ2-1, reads EAGVVQSPRYKIIEKKQPVAFWCNPISGHNTLYWYLQNLGQGPELLIRYENEEAVDDSQLPKDRFSAERLKGVDSTLKIQPAELGDSAVYLCASSLKVPDSSNEQFFGPGTRLTVL.

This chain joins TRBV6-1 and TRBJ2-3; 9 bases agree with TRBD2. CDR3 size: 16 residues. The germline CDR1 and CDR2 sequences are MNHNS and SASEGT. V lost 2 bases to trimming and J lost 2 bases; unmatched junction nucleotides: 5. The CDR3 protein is CASSERGGGVTDTQYF. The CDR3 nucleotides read TGTGCCAGCAGTGAACGTGGCGGGGGGGTCACAGATACGCAGTATTTT.

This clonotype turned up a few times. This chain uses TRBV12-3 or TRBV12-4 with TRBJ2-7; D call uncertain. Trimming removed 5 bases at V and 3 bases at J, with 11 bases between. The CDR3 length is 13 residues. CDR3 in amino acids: CASSADVVYEQYF. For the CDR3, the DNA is TGTGCCAGCAGTGCAGACGTCGTCTACGAGCAGTACTTC.